The 4 T cell receptor beta chains listed next were all sequenced from one sample in a study of Ad26.COV2.S vaccination and SARS-CoV-2 variants. Treatment specified: roughly 18 received Ad26.COV2.S at low or high dose, single or two shots; about 5 received placebo; per-sample allocation not given. Sampling took place 63 days after the first vaccine or placebo injection. The data were produced by immunoSEQ multiplex PCR, yet TCRdb's version contains in-frame clones alone and is incomplete. The table records about 400,000 clones, about 91% of them present only once. Sequenced here: peripheral blood, sampled in a trial of Ad26.COV2.S vaccine versus placebo. The receptors originated from a person aged 18-60 years who received the Ad26.COV2.S COVID-19 vaccine or a placebo.

This sequence joins TRBV3-1 (or the pseudogene TRBV3-2) and TRBJ2-5; 7 positions agree with TRBD2. The CDR3 runs 15 residues. Trimming cost V 4 bases and J 6 bases; bases outside gene matches: 11. CDR1 is LGHDT, CDR2 YNNKEL, per germline (reference sequence). CDR3 loop: CASSPPTGSGKTQYF. CDR3 coding DNA: TGTGCCAGCAGCCCCCCCACCGGGAGCGGGAAGACCCAGTACTTC.

V and J are TRBV9 and TRBJ2-3; TRBD2 agrees at 7 bases. The junction had 8 bases not matched to a gene; V was cut back by 7 bases and J by 3 bases. The CDR3 length is 14 residues. Per germline, CDR1 SGDLS and CDR2 YYNGEE. In DNA form, the CDR3 reads TGTGCCAGCGGGGAGGGATTTGGGACAGATACGCAGTATTTT. It encodes CASGEGFGTDTQYF.

This chain connects TRBV11-2 to TRBJ2-7, with 10 bases that match TRBD2. The CDR3 consists of 17 residues. Germline-derived CDR1 and CDR2 are SGHAT and FQNNGV. V trimming: 0 bases; J trimming: 2 bases; junction bases outside the gene matches: 7. Written as DNA, the CDR3 is TGTGCCAGCAGCTTAGATGGGCTAGCGGGAGCCCCCTACGAGCAGTACTTC. Translation gives CASSLDGLAGAPYEQYF. Full variable domain (remainder filled in from reference TRBV11-2 and TRBJ2-7): EAGVAQSPRYKIIEKRQSVAFWCNPISGHATLYWYQQILGQGPKLLIQFQNNGVVDDSQLPKDRFSAERLKGVDSTLKIQPAKLEDSAVYLCASSLDGLAGAPYEQYFGPGTRLTVT.

The chain recombines TRBV4-2 with TRBJ1-4; D not certain. The CDR3 has 15 residues. Trimming cost V 1 base and J 8 bases, with 14 bases left between them. CDR1 is LGHNA, CDR2 YNFKEQ, per germline. CDR3 sequence reads: CASSQGSLIGEKLFF. CDR3 in DNA: TGTGCCAGCAGCCAAGGTTCCCTGATAGGGGAAAAACTGTTTTTT.